This T cell receptor (beta chain) was documented in a study of cytomegalovirus exposure and HLA in healthy donors. Findings and limits, study-wide: A subsequent analysis found that TCR clusters from the first cohort also tended to co-occur in the roughly 120 validation repertoires, with around 94% of cluster scores above 0. Cytomegalovirus-associated status was assigned to roughly 160 TCR beta chains.

Profiling relied on immunoSEQ multiplex PCR, and the TCRdb table lists in-frame clones only, not all of them. The repertoire consists of about 43,000 clones, with roughly 90% occurring once and the leading ten covering more than 4.5%. V was clipped by 5 bases and J by 4 bases, with 20 bases between them. The CDR3 sequence is 16 residues long. CDR1 and CDR2 (germline): SGHTA, FQGNSA. In the case of this clone: Antigen unknown.

The J gene is TRBJ1-2, the V gene TRBV7-2; D possibly corresponds to TRBD1 (6 bases). Source material: PBMCs. This TCR was sampled from a man aged 18 to 29 in good health and CMV-seronegative. In DNA, the CDR3 is TGTGCCAGCAGCCCTGGGGGGCGGGGGGCTGGCTATGGCTACACCTTC. Translated: CASSPGGRGAGYGYTF.